Below, 8 T cell receptor beta chains from the same sample are listed, as sequenced in a study of T cell responses to AZD1222 COVID-19 vaccine. Sequencing was performed with immunoSEQ multiplex PCR; in TCRdb, only in-frame clones are kept and a portion is missing. Seen here are roughly 140,000 clones, approximately 92% observed once, and the top ten hold 1.5% to 2%. The material sequenced was peripheral blood, taken on day 0 of AZD1222 vaccination. These receptors all come from an adult in good health.

The chain combines TRBV4-1 with TRBJ1-5, with D unclear. CDR3 size: 15 residues. Trimming stripped 4 bases from V and 6 bases from J, with 16 bases between. In germline, CDR1 is MGHRA, CDR2 YSYEKL. CDR3 sequence reads: CASSPGMMWSQPQHF. CDR3 nucleotides: TGCGCCAGCAGCCCGGGGATGATGTGGAGTCAGCCCCAGCATTTT.

The rearrangement joins TRBV28 to TRBJ2-4; 7 bases align to TRBD1. The CDR3 consists of 22 residues. V gave up 6 bases and J gave up 0 bases; unmatched junction bases: 26. Germline V gene sequence: CDR1 MDHEN, CDR2 SYDVKM. CDR3 nucleotide sequence: TGTGCCAGCAGCCGTCCCACAGGGGCGTTGGTCCTGCCTGGCCTAGCCAAAAACATTCAGTACTTC. As protein: CASSRPTGALVLPGLAKNIQYF.

The V call is TRBV2, the J call TRBJ1-2; 10 bases are a match to TRBD1. Germline-derived CDR1 and CDR2 are SNHLY and FYNNEI. J lost 8 bases, V lost 6 bases, and 9 bases had no gene match. The CDR3 has 14 residues. This CDR3 reads CASSTGTGVDGYTF. The CDR3 region has the DNA TGTGCCAGCAGCACCGGGACAGGGGTTGACGGCTACACCTTC.

The rearrangement links TRBV7-9 to TRBJ2-7; D tentatively reads TRBD1 or TRBD2 (6 bases each). Germline lookup yields CDR1 SEHNR and CDR2 FQNEAQ (reference sequence). There are 15 residues in the CDR3. The ends were cut back, 0 bases at V and 5 bases at J, with 14 bases in the middle. In DNA form, the CDR3 reads TGTGCCAGCAGCTTAGCGGGGGGCCGTCGTGACGAGCAGTACTTC. This encodes CASSLAGGRRDEQYF.

The sample holds a few counts of this clone. The V call is TRBV20-1, the J call TRBJ1-1; TRBD1 agrees at 8 bases. This CDR3 comprises 14 residues. J lost 4 bases, V lost 3 bases, and 7 bases had no gene match. Germline V gives CDR1 DFQATT, CDR2 SNEGSKA (reference sequence). The CDR3 region is CSASSLDRVTEAFF. For the CDR3, the DNA is TGCAGTGCTAGTTCTCTGGACAGGGTCACTGAAGCTTTCTTT.

The V call is TRBV9, the J call TRBJ2-3, with 13 bases that match TRBD2. CDR1 is SGDLS, CDR2 YYNGEE, per germline. The trim removed 3 bases at V and 2 bases at J, leaving 6 bases unmatched. CDR3 length equals 17 residues. The CDR3 coding sequence is TGTGCCAGCAGCGCAGGACTAGCGGGAGTCAACACAGATACGCAGTATTTT. Amino acid sequence: CASSAGLAGVNTDTQYF.

The chain is built from TRBV6-5 and TRBJ2-1; TRBD2 matches 8 bases. CDR1 is MNHEY and CDR2 is SVGAGI in the germline V gene. The CDR3 sequence is 15 residues long. The trim removed 10 bases at V and 2 bases at J, leaving 10 bases unmatched. The CDR3 DNA is TGTGCCACCACGGGGCCGGGACTAGCCTACAATGAGCAGTTCTTC. It specifies CATTGPGLAYNEQFF.

For the CDR3, the DNA is TGTGCCAGCAGCTTGGGACTAGCGGGAATCTCGCGCGAGCAGTACTTC. It specifies CASSLGLAGISREQYF. The rearrangement links TRBV7-6 to TRBJ2-7; TRBD2 aligns across 13 bases. J was trimmed by 6 bases and V by 3 bases; bases with no gene match: 8. CDR1 is SGHVS and CDR2 is FNYEAQ in the germline V gene. There are 16 residues in the CDR3. Full variable domain (missing parts from reference TRBV7-6 and TRBJ2-7): GAGVSQSPRYKVTKRGQDVALRCDPISGHVSLYWYRQALGQGPEFLTYFNYEAQQDKSGLPNDRFSAERPEGSISTLTIQRTEQRDSAMYRCASSLGLAGISREQYFGPGTRLTVT.